A single sample gave rise to the 17 T cell receptor beta chains below, sequenced in a study of blood T cell repertoires in COVID-19. Repertoires were generated with immunoSEQ multiplex PCR, while TCRdb's copy carries only in-frame clones and drops some. The table includes hundreds of thousands of clones, around 91% detected once. The sequencing input was PBMCs or T cells enriched from blood (not recorded which). These receptors originate from a man aged 25-45 years who had been exposed to COVID-19.

V usage is TRBV6-5 and J usage is TRBJ2-1; D might be TRBD2 (7 bases). Germline values: CDR1 MNHEY, CDR2 SVGAGI. V lost 8 bases to trimming and J lost 5 bases, with 16 bases between them. The CDR3 length is 14 residues. The CDR3 reads CASARGGAHNEQFF. CDR3 bases: TGTGCCAGCGCCAGAGGGGGGGCCCACAATGAGCAGTTCTTC.

J is TRBJ1-1 and V is TRBV7-9; a weak D match, TRBD1 (6 bases). The CDR3 is 15 amino acids. Trimming took off 5 bases at V and 0 bases at J, with 13 bases between the two ends. Germline assignment: CDR1 SEHNR and CDR2 FQNEAQ (reference sequence). The CDR3 here is CASSLQGPLNTEAFF. DNA of the CDR3: TGTGCCAGCAGCCTACAGGGCCCTTTGAACACTGAAGCTTTCTTT.

The table lists this clone with a few counts. The chain recombines TRBV4-1 with TRBJ1-5, with D uncertain. The CDR3 covers 15 residues. Germline CDR1 reads MGHRA; CDR2 reads YSYEKL. V was trimmed by 4 bases and J by 0 bases, leaving 10 bases between them. CDR3 amino acids: CASSLTDYSNQPQHF. In DNA form, the CDR3 reads TGCGCCAGCAGCCTGACGGACTATAGCAATCAGCCCCAGCATTTT.

The chain couples TRBV21-1 to TRBJ1-5; no check of the table's D call, TRBD1, against the DNA was made. TRBV21-1 is marked as a pseudogene. CDR3 size: 15 residues. CDR3 amino acids: CASLTAGSPNQPQHF. DNA of the CDR3: TGTGCCAGCCTTACGGCAGGGTCCCCCAATCAGCCCCAGCATTTT.

This clone was detected once. The chain recombines TRBV2 with TRBJ2-3; TRBD2 agrees at 9 bases. Trimming removed 4 bases from V and 1 base from J; junction bases left unmatched: 12. Per germline, CDR1 SNHLY and CDR2 FYNNEI. The CDR3 totals 18 residues. The CDR3 reads CASSVRGGAAGRTDTQYF. The CDR3 DNA follows: TGTGCCAGCAGTGTTCGCGGGGGGGCCGCGGGTCGCACAGATACGCAGTATTTT.

V gene TRBV9 combines with J gene TRBJ2-5, with D possibly being TRBD2 (6 bases). The CDR3 is 14 residues long. V lost 3 bases to trimming and J lost 2 bases, with 11 bases between them. CDR1 SGDLS and CDR2 YYNGEE come from the germline V gene. The CDR3 DNA follows: TGTGCCAGCAGCGAGGCTGGGAGGCAAGAGACCCAGTACTTC. It yields the protein CASSEAGRQETQYF.

The chain joins TRBV7-2 to TRBJ1-2; D may be TRBD1 (6 bases). CDR1 is SGHTA, CDR2 FQGNSA, per germline. The CDR3 covers 14 residues. Trimming left V 2 bases short and J 5 bases short, with 12 bases between. CDR3 in DNA: TGTGCCAGCAGCTTAATAGGACAGACGTATGGCTACACCTTC. Its translation: CASSLIGQTYGYTF.

V is TRBV14 and J is TRBJ1-2; D is possibly TRBD1 (6 bases). Trimming removed 4 bases at V and 6 bases at J, with 12 bases between. The CDR3 contains 13 residues. CDR1 and CDR2 (germline): SGHDN, FVKESK. In nucleotides, the CDR3 is TGTGCCAGCAGCCCCCTCAGGGGTCATGGCTACACCTTC. Protein sequence: CASSPLRGHGYTF.

The chain links TRBV11-3 to TRBJ1-5; a weak D match, TRBD1 (6 bases). Germline V gives CDR1 SGHNT, CDR2 YENEEA. The V gene lost 1 base and the J gene lost 2 bases, with 12 bases spanning the gap. The CDR3 is 16 residues long. Here the CDR3 DNA reads TGTGCCAGCAGCTTAGCAGACAGGTCGGGCAATCAGCCCCAGCATTTT. As protein: CASSLADRSGNQPQHF.

CDR3 in amino acids: CASGSQRTGLQDEQFF. The CDR3 nucleotides are TGTGCTAGTGGCTCTCAACGGACAGGGCTGCAGGATGAGCAGTTCTTC. The genes are TRBV12-5 and TRBJ2-1; 8 bases match TRBD1. Per the germline V gene, CDR1 is LGHNT and CDR2 is FRNRAP. After removal of 6 bases from V and 8 bases from J, the junction contained 15 bases not matched to a gene. The length of the CDR3 is 16 residues.

This chain links TRBV23-1 with TRBJ2-5, with 11 positions matching TRBD2. TRBV23-1 belongs to the ORF category, with a function that is uncertain. The V and J ends lost 7 bases and 5 bases, in that order; junction bases with no gene match: 12. The CDR3 consists of 16 residues. The DNA of the CDR3 is TGCGCCAGCACCCGAACGACTAGCGGGGACAGGGAGACCCAGTACTTC. The encoded protein is CASTRTTSGDRETQYF.

This clone was counted a few times. This chain connects TRBV5-8 to TRBJ1-1, with D maybe TRBD1 (5 bases). This CDR3 has 13 residues. CDR1 SGHTS and CDR2 YDEGEE come from the germline V gene. The ends were cut back, 0 bases at V and 5 bases at J, with 8 bases in the middle. The chain's CDR3 is CASSLARVTEAFF. The CDR3, as DNA: TGTGCCAGCAGCTTGGCCAGGGTTACTGAAGCTTTCTTT. Full variable domain (outside the CDR3, taken from reference TRBV5-8 and TRBJ1-1): EAGVTQSPTHLIKTRGQQATLRCSPISGHTSVYWYQQALGLGLQFLLWYDEGEERNRGNFPPRFSGRQFPNYSSELNVNALELEDSALYLCASSLARVTEAFFGQGTRLTVV.

The V gene is TRBV7-2, the J gene TRBJ1-1, with TRBD1 identical over 7 bases. The CDR3 spans 16 residues. V lost 5 bases to trimming and J lost 1 base; unmatched junction nucleotides: 10. Germline V gives CDR1 SGHTA, CDR2 FQGNSA. The CDR3 is CASSVDPDRANTEAFF. The CDR3 DNA reads as TGTGCCAGCAGCGTCGACCCAGACAGGGCGAACACTGAAGCTTTCTTT.

This sequence joins TRBV30 and TRBJ2-7, with 7 positions matching TRBD2. Germline CDR1 is GTSNPN and CDR2 is SVGIG (reference sequence). The CDR3 has 14 residues. V lost 3 bases to trimming and J lost 2 bases; unmatched junction nucleotides: 7. CDR3 amino acids: CAWRGSGLAYEQYF. The CDR3 DNA sequence: TGTGCCTGGAGGGGTAGCGGGCTTGCCTACGAGCAGTACTTC. The whole variable domain, filled in from reference TRBV30 and TRBJ2-7, reads SQTIHQWPATLVQPVGSPLSLECTVEGTSNPNLYWYRQAAGRGLQLLFYSVGIGQISSEVPQNLSASRPQDRQFILSSKKLLLSDSGFYLCAWRGSGLAYEQYFGPGTRLTVT.

The chain uses TRBV7-2 and TRBJ2-2, with 7 bases matching TRBD2. V lost 5 bases to trimming and J lost 4 bases; unmatched junction nucleotides: 4. Germline V CDR1 and CDR2: SGHTA, FQGNSA. The CDR3 contains 14 residues. As DNA, the CDR3 is TGTGCCAGCAGCCCTAGCGGTTCCACCGGGGAGCTGTTTTTT. Its protein is CASSPSGSTGELFF.

This chain joins TRBV4-3 and TRBJ2-1; possible D gene TRBD2, 6 bases. Germline V gene data show CDR1 as LGHNA and CDR2 as YSLEER. With 0 bases removed from V and 15 bases from J, the gap between germline ends came to 18 bases. CDR3 length equals 14 residues. DNA of the CDR3: TGCGCCAGCAGCCAAGATCGGCGAAACTCCGGGGGGTTCTTC. This translates into CASSQDRRNSGGFF.

This clone was seen only a few times. This chain joins TRBV5-4 and TRBJ1-1, with 8 bases identical to TRBD1. This CDR3 is built from 15 residues. Germline CDR1 is SGHNT and CDR2 is YYREEE (reference sequence). V shed 7 bases, J shed 4 bases, and the junction held 12 bases outside the gene matches. This CDR3 reads CASGKQGARSTEAFF. The CDR3, as DNA: TGTGCCAGCGGAAAGCAGGGGGCGCGGTCCACTGAAGCTTTCTTT.